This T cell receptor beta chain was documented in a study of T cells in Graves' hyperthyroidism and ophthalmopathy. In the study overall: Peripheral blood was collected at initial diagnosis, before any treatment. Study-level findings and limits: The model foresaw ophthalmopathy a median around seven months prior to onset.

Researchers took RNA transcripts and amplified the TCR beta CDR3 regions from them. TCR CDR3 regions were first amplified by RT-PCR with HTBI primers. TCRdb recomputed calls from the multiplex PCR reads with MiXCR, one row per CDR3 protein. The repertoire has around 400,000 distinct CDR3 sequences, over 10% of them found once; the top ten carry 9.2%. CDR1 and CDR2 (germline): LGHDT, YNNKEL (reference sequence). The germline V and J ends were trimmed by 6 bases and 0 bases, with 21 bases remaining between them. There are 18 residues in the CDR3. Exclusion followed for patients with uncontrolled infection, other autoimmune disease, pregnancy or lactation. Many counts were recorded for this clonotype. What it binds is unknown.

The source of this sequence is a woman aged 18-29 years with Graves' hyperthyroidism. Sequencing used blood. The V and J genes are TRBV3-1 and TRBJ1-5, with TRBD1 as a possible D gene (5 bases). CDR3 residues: CASSAQGGGGYSNQPQHF. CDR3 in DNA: TGTGCCAGCAGTGCCCAGGGTGGGGGTGGGTATAGCAATCAGCCCCAGCATTTT.